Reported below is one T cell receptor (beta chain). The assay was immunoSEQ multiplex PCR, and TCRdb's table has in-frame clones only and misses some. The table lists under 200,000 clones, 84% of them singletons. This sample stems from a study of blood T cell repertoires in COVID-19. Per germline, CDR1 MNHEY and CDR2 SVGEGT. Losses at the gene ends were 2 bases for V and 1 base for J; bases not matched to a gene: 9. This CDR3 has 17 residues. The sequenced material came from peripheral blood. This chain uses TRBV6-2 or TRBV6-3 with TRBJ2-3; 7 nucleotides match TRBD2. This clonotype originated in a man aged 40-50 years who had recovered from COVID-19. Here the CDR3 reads CASSYPPRAGGTDTQYF. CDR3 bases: TGTGCCAGCAGTTACCCGCCCCGGGCGGGGGGCACAGATACGCAGTATTTT.